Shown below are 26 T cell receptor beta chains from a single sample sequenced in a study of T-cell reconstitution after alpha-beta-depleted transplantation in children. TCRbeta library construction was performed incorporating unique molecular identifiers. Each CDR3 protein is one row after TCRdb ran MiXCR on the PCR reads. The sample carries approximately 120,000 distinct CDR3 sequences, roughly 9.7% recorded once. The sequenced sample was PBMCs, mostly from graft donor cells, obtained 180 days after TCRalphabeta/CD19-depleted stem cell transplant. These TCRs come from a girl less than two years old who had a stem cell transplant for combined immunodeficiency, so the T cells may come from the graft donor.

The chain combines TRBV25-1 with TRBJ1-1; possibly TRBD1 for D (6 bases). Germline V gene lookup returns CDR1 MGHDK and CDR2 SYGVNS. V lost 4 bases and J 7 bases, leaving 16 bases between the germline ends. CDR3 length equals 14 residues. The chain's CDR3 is CASSGISRQVEAFF. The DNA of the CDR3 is TGTGCCAGCAGTGGAATCTCAAGACAGGTTGAAGCTTTCTTT.

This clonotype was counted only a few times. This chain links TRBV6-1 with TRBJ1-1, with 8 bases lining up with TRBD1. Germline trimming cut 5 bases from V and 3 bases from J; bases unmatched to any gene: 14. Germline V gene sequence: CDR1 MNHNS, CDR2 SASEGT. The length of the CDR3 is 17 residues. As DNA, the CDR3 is TGTGCCAGCAGTCCGCCGCTCCACAGGGGGAGGTACACTGAAGCTTTCTTT. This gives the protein CASSPPLHRGRYTEAFF.

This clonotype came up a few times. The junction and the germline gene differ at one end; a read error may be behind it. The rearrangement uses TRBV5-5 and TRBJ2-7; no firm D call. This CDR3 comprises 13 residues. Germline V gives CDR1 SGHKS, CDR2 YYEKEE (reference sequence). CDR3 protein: CAGSLNPIYEQYF. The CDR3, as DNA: TGTGCCGGCAGCTTGAATCCGATATACGAGCAGTACTTC.

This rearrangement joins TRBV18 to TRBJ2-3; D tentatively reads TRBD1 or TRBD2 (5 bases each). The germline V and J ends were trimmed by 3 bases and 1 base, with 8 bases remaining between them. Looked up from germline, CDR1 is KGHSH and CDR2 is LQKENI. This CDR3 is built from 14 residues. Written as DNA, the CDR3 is TGTGCCAGCTCACCGGGACCCCGCACAGATACGCAGTATTTT. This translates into CASSPGPRTDTQYF. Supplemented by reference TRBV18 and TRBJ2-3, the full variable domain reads NAGVMQNPRHLVRRRGQEARLRCSPMKGHSHVYWYRQLPEEGLKFMVYLQKENIIDESGMPKERFSAEFPKEGPSILRIQQVVRGDSAAYFCASSPGPRTDTQYFGPGTRLTVL.

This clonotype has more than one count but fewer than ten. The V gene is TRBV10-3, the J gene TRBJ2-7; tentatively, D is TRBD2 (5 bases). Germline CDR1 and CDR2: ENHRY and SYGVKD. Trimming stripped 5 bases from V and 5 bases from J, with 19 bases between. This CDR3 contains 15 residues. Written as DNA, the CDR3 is TGTGCCATCAGTACCTCGGGGAAGCAAGTAAACGAGCAGTACTTC. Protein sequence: CAISTSGKQVNEQYF.

CDR3 sequence: CATSDRVVTGELFF. CDR3 bases: TGTGCCACCAGTGATAGGGTGGTGACCGGGGAGCTGTTTTTT. The rearrangement joins TRBV24-1 to TRBJ2-2; D remains ambiguous. The CDR3 length is 14 residues. Between the trimmed V and J ends, which lost 3 bases and 5 bases, there was a span of 9 bases. CDR1 and CDR2 (germline): KGHDR, SFDVKD.

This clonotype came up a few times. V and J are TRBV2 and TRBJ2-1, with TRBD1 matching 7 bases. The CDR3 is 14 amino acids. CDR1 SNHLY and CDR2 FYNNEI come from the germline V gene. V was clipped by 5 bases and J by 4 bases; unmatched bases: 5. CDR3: CASSSGTDYNEQFF. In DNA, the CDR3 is TGTGCCAGCAGTTCCGGGACAGATTACAATGAGCAGTTCTTC.

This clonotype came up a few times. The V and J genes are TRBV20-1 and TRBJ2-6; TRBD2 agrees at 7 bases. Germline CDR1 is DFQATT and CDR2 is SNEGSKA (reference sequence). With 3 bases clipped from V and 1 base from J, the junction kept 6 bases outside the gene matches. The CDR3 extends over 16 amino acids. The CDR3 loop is CSARALLASGANVLTF. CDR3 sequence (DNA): TGCAGTGCTAGGGCCCTACTAGCGTCTGGGGCCAACGTCCTGACTTTC.

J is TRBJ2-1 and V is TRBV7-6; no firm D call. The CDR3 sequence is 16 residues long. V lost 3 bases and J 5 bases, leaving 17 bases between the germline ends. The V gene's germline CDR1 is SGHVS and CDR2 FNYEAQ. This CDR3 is CASSFRPRFRDNEQFF. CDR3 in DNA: TGTGCCAGCAGCTTTAGACCAAGGTTTAGGGACAATGAGCAGTTCTTC.

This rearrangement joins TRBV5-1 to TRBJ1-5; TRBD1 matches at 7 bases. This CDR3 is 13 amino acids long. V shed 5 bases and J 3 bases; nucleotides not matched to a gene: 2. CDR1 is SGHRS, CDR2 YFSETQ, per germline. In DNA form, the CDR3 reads TGCGCCAGCAGGACAGGGCACAATCAGCCCCAGCATTTT. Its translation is CASRTGHNQPQHF.

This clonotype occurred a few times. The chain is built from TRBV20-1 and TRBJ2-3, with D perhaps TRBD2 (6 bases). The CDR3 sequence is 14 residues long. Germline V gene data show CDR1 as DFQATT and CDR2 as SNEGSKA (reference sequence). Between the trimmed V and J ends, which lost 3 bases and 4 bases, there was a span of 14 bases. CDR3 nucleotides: TGCAGTGCTAGCCTGAGGTCGGGGGCAGATACGCAGTATTTT. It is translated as CSASLRSGADTQYF.

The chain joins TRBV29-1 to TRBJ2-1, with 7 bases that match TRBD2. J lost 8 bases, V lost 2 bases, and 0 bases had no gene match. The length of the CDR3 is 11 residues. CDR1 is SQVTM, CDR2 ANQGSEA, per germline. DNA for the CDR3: TGCAGCGTTGAACGGGGGGATGAGCAGTTCTTC. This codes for CSVERGDEQFF.

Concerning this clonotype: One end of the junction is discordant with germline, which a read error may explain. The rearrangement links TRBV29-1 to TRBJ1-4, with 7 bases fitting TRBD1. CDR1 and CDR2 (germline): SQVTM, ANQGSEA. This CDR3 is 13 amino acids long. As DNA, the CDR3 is TGCAGCGTTGGTGGTAGGGGGCCTGAAACACTGTTTTTT. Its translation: CSVGGRGPETLFF.

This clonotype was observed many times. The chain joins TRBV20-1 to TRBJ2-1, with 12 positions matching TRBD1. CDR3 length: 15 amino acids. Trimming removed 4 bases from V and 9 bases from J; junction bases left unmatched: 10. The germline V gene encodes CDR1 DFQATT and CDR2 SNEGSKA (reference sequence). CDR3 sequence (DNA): TGCAGTGCTAAAAGGAATCCGGGACAGGGGGCTGAGCAGTTCTTC. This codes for CSAKRNPGQGAEQFF.

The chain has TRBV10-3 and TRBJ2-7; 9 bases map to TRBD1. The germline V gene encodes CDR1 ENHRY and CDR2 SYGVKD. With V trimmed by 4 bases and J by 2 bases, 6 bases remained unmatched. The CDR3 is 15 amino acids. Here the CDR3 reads CAISAPGTGTYEQYF. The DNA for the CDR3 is TGTGCCATCAGTGCCCCGGGGACAGGGACCTACGAGCAGTACTTC.

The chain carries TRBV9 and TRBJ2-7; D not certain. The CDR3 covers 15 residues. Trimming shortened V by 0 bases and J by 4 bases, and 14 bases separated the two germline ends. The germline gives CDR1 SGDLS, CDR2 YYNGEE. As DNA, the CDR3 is TGTGCCAGCAGCGTAGGCCGGGCTCCGTCATACGAGCAGTACTTC. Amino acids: CASSVGRAPSYEQYF.

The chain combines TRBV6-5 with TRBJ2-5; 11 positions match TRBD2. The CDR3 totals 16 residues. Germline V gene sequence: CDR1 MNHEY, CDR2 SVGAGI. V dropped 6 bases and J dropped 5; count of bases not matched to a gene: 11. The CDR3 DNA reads TGTGCCAGCAGCTTAATCGGTAGCGGGAGGGTGGAGACCCAGTACTTC. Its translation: CASSLIGSGRVETQYF.

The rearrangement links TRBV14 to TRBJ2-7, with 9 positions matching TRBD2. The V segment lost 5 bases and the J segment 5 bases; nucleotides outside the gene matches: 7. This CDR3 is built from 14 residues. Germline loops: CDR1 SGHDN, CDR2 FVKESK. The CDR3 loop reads CASSYSGSTHEQYF. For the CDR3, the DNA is TGTGCCAGCAGCTATAGCGGGAGCACCCACGAGCAGTACTTC.

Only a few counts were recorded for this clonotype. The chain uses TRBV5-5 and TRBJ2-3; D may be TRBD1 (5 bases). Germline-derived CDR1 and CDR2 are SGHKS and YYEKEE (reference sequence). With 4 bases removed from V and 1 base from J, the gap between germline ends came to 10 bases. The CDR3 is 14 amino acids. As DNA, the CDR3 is TGTGCCAGCAGCGAGCTGACAGGCACAGATACGCAGTATTTT. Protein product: CASSELTGTDTQYF.

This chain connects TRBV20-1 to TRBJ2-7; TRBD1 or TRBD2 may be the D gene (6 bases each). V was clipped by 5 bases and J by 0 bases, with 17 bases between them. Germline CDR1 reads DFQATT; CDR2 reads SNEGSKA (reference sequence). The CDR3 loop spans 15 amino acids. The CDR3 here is CSAWGARQNSYEQYF. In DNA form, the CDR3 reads TGCAGTGCTTGGGGGGCCCGTCAGAACTCCTACGAGCAGTACTTC.

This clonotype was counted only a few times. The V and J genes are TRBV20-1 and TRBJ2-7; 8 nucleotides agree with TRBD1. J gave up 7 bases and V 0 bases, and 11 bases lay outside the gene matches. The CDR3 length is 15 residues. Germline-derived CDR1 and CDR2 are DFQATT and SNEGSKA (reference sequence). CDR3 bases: TGCAGTGCTAGAGATTCGCGGCAGGGGGCGAGAGAGCAGTACTTC. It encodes CSARDSRQGAREQYF.

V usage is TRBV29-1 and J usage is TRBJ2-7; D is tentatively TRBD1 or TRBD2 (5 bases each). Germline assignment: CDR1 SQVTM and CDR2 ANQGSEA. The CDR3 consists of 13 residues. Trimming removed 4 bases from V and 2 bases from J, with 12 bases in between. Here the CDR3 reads CSVVRQGAYEQYF. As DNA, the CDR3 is TGCAGCGTTGTGAGGCAGGGAGCCTACGAGCAGTACTTC.

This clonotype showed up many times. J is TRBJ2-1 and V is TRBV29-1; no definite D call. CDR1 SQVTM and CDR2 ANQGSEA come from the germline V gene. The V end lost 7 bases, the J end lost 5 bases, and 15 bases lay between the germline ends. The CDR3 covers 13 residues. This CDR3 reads CSGTPGSDNEQFF. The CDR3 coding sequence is TGCAGCGGCACCCCTGGCAGCGACAATGAGCAGTTCTTC.

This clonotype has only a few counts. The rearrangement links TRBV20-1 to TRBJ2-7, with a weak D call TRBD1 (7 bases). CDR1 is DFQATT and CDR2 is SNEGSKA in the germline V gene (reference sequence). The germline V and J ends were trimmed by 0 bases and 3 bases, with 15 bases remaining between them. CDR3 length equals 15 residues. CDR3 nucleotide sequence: TGCAGTGCTAGAGAGGGCAGGGGGGTGGTCTACGAGCAGTACTTC. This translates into CSAREGRGVVYEQYF.

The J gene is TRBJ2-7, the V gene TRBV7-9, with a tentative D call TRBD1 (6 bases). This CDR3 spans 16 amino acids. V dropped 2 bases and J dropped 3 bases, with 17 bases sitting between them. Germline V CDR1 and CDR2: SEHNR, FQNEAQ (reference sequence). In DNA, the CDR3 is TGTGCCAGCAGCTTACTTGTGGCAGGGGAAGGCTACGAGCAGTACTTC. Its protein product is CASSLLVAGEGYEQYF.

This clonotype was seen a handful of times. CDR3: CASSFQGPWTEAFF. The DNA for the CDR3 is TGTGCCAGCAGTTTTCAGGGACCTTGGACTGAAGCTTTCTTT. The rearrangement links TRBV28 to TRBJ1-1, with a tentative D call TRBD1 (5 bases). Germline CDR1 reads MDHEN; CDR2 reads SYDVKM. This CDR3 has 14 amino acids. V lost 3 bases and J lost 5, with 13 bases in between.